The 32 T cell receptor beta chains reported below all come from one sample, sequenced in a study of CD8+CD57+ T cells in acquired aplastic anemia. TCR beta VDJ and CDR3 profiles were obtained from a genomic DNA template. TCRdb used MiXCR to reprocess the reads, holding one entry per CDR3 protein. This sample has over 150,000 distinct CDR3 sequences, with roughly 56% found just once. Sequences were obtained from sorted CD4+, CD8+, or CD8+CD57+ T cells (not recorded which) from PBMCs. These receptor sequences come from a human donor in good health, serving as a control.

Points on this clonotype: The junction departs from germline at one end; a sequencing error may be responsible. The J gene is TRBJ2-7, the V gene TRBV24-1; TRBD1 aligns across 8 bases. Looked up from germline, CDR1 is KGHDR and CDR2 is SFDVKD. The CDR3 contains 15 residues. CDR3: CASSDSTGEGCEQYF. The CDR3 bases are TGTGCCTCCAGTGATTCGACAGGGGAAGGCTGCGAGCAGTACTTC.

This clonotype was recorded at least ten times. The rearrangement links TRBV20-1 to TRBJ2-7; tentative D call: TRBD2 (6 bases). Trimming took 0 bases from V and 2 from J, leaving 14 bases between them. There are 15 residues in the CDR3. Germline CDR1 DFQATT, CDR2 SNEGSKA (reference sequence). CDR3 residues: CSARDRRGSTYEQYF. The CDR3 coding sequence is TGCAGTGCTAGAGATAGGAGGGGTTCTACCTACGAGCAGTACTTC.

CDR3: CASSIFGKTDTQYF. Here the CDR3 DNA reads TGTGCCAGCAGCATCTTCGGGAAAACAGATACGCAGTATTTT. This chain links TRBV2 with TRBJ2-3, with D possibly matching TRBD2 (5 bases). CDR1 is SNHLY, CDR2 FYNNEI, per germline. CDR3 length: 14 residues. Trimming shortened V by 6 bases and J by 3 bases, and 13 bases separated the two germline ends. Using reference TRBV2 and TRBJ2-3 for the parts outside the CDR3, the full variable domain is EPEVTQTPSHQVTQMGQEVILRCVPISNHLYFYWYRQILGQKVEFLVSFYNNEISEKSEIFDDQFSVERPDGSNFTLKIRSTKLEDSAMYFCASSIFGKTDTQYFGPGTRLTVL.

The table lists this clonotype with many counts. The chain links TRBV12-3 or TRBV12-4 to TRBJ1-5; TRBD1 aligns across 8 bases. The V segment lost 5 bases and the J segment 1 base; nucleotides outside the gene matches: 10. The CDR3 runs to 17 residues. CDR3 sequence reads: CASSPGQGQWSNQPQHF. CDR3 in DNA: TGTGCCAGCAGTCCTGGACAGGGCCAGTGGAGCAATCAGCCCCAGCATTTT.

This clonotype was recorded a few times. The chain couples TRBV29-1 to TRBJ2-7; 9 bases map to TRBD2. From germline, CDR1 is SQVTM and CDR2 ANQGSEA. This CDR3 has 13 residues. V was pared by 3 bases and J by 2 bases, with 2 bases of the junction left unmatched. In DNA, the CDR3 is TGCAGCGTTGAGACTAGCGGCCCCTACGAGCAGTACTTC. Its translation is CSVETSGPYEQYF.

In its sample, this clonotype was seen many times. This chain links TRBV6-1 with TRBJ1-2; D uncertain. In germline, CDR1 is MNHNS, CDR2 SASEGT. V was trimmed by 6 bases and J by 6 bases, leaving 17 bases between them. The CDR3 spans 14 residues. The CDR3 nucleotides are TGTGCCAGCAGATTGGACCTAACTCAAGATGGCTACACCTTC. It is translated as CASRLDLTQDGYTF.

This clonotype has only a few counts. The chain carries TRBV25-1 and TRBJ1-6, with 8 nucleotides matching TRBD1. Germline values: CDR1 MGHDK, CDR2 SYGVNS. V dropped 5 bases and J dropped 0; count of bases not matched to a gene: 3. CDR3 length: 16 residues. The CDR3 nucleotides read TGTGCCAGCAGTCGGACAGGGAGCTCCTATAATTCACCCCTCCACTTT. It is translated as CASSRTGSSYNSPLHF.

The gene calls are TRBV29-1 and TRBJ2-7; 10 nucleotides align to TRBD1. Germline CDR1 is SQVTM and CDR2 is ANQGSEA. J gave up 5 bases and V 4 bases, and 11 bases lay outside the gene matches. This CDR3 contains 15 residues. The DNA for the CDR3 is TGCAGCGTTGCCGGACAGGGACAGGGGCAGAACGAGCAGTACTTC. Encoded protein: CSVAGQGQGQNEQYF.

This clonotype has a count of ten or more. The rearrangement links TRBV5-6 to TRBJ1-2; perhaps TRBD1 as D (6 bases). V shed 4 bases and J shed 2 bases, with 18 bases lying between them. This CDR3 spans 16 amino acids. The V gene's germline CDR1 is SGHDT and CDR2 YYEEEE. The CDR3 coding sequence is TGTGCCAGCAGCCGATACAGGGACACCATCAACTATGGCTACACCTTC. It encodes CASSRYRDTINYGYTF.

The CDR3: CASSEGYQPQHF. The DNA for the CDR3 is TGTGCCAGCAGTGAGGGGTATCAGCCCCAGCATTTT. The V and J genes are TRBV2 and TRBJ1-5; no reliable D call. Germline V gene data show CDR1 as SNHLY and CDR2 as FYNNEI. Trimming left V 3 bases short and J 5 bases short, with 5 bases between. CDR3 length equals 12 residues.

This clonotype was detected once. The chain carries TRBV7-9 and TRBJ2-1; D is uncertain. This CDR3 has 12 residues. Germline assignment: CDR1 SEHNR and CDR2 FQNEAQ (reference sequence). The V and J ends lost 5 bases and 4 bases respectively, with 6 bases between them. CDR3 amino acids: CASSPNYNEQFF. The CDR3 DNA reads TGTGCCAGCAGCCCCAATTACAATGAGCAGTTCTTC. Full variable domain (outside the CDR3, taken from reference TRBV7-9 and TRBJ2-1): DTGVSQNPRHKITKRGQNVTFRCDPISEHNRLYWYRQTLGQGPEFLTYFQNEAQLEKSRLLSDRFSAERPKGSFSTLEIQRTEQGDSAMYLCASSPNYNEQFFGPGTRLTVL.

This clonotype was seen many times. This chain connects TRBV7-9 to TRBJ1-2; D perhaps matches TRBD1 (5 bases). Germline V gene lookup returns CDR1 SEHNR and CDR2 FQNEAQ (reference sequence). This CDR3 has 18 residues. Trimming removed 7 bases at V and 6 bases at J, with 30 bases between. The DNA of the CDR3 is TGTGCCAGCAACCCACCCGGAGGGGCAGGGTTGTCTTTGGATGGCTACACCTTC. Amino acids: CASNPPGGAGLSLDGYTF.

V gene TRBV7-9 combines with J gene TRBJ1-2; D is ambiguous. CDR3 size: 14 residues. Trimming took off 1 base at V and 1 base at J, with 7 bases between the two ends. Germline V gives CDR1 SEHNR, CDR2 FQNEAQ (reference sequence). The CDR3 region is CASSLGHNNYGYTF. The CDR3 nucleotides read TGTGCCAGCAGCTTAGGTCACAATAACTATGGCTACACCTTC.

The table lists this clonotype with many counts. The rearrangement joins TRBV6-6 to TRBJ1-2; 9 nucleotides agree with TRBD1. The V gene's germline CDR1 is MNHNY and CDR2 SVGAGI (reference sequence). CDR3 length equals 15 residues. Losses at the gene ends were 4 bases for V and 5 bases for J; bases not matched to a gene: 8. CDR3 sequence: CASSSQDRGSYGYTF. The CDR3 DNA sequence: TGTGCCAGCAGTTCCCAGGACAGGGGTTCATATGGCTACACCTTC.

For this clonotype: Mismatch with germline at one junction end may stem from a read error. The rearrangement links TRBV7-7 to TRBJ2-2; D ambiguous. CDR3 length: 12 amino acids. Germline-derived CDR1 and CDR2 are SSHAT and FNYEAQ (reference sequence). CDR3 region: CASSLCTGELFF. In DNA, the CDR3 is TGTGCTAGCAGCCTATGCACCGGGGAGCTGTTTTTT. The full variable domain, with the rest looked up from reference TRBV7-7 and TRBJ2-2, is GAGVSQSPRYKVTKRGQDVTLRCDPISSHATLYWYQQALGQGPEFLTYFNYEAQPDKSGLPSDRFSAERPEGSISTLTIQRTEQRDSAMYRCASSLCTGELFFGEGSRLTVL.

At least ten counts were recorded for this clonotype. The chain joins TRBV7-8 to TRBJ1-3; D is uncertain. CDR3 length: 15 residues. V gave up 5 bases and J gave up 1 base, with 12 bases separating them. Germline values: CDR1 SGHVS, CDR2 FQNEAQ. For the CDR3, the DNA is TGTGCCAGCAGCCCCTCGGCTGCTTCTGGAAACACCATATATTTT. It translates to CASSPSAASGNTIYF.

This clonotype has ten or more counts. The chain links TRBV18 to TRBJ1-2, with TRBD1 as a possible D gene (5 bases). Germline assignment: CDR1 KGHSH and CDR2 LQKENI. Trimming pared 3 bases from V and 8 bases from J, leaving 10 bases between. This CDR3 is built from 12 residues. The CDR3 DNA reads TGTGCCAGCTCACCGAGCCAGGGAGGCTACACCTTC. Translated: CASSPSQGGYTF.

This clonotype came up many times. The chain carries TRBV30 and TRBJ1-1; TRBD1 is a possible D gene (6 bases). The CDR3 consists of 15 residues. Trimming left V 0 bases short and J 5 bases short, with 16 bases between. The germline CDR1 and CDR2 sequences are GTSNPN and SVGIG (reference sequence). CDR3 loop: CAWSVSGAGGTEAFF. The CDR3 region has the DNA TGTGCCTGGAGTGTCTCGGGGGCTGGAGGGACTGAAGCTTTCTTT.

This clonotype turned up a few times. V is TRBV5-1 and J is TRBJ1-6; D is possibly TRBD1 (5 bases). Germline loops: CDR1 SGHRS, CDR2 YFSETQ. V lost 2 bases, J lost 9 bases, and 27 bases lay in between. The CDR3 is 19 amino acids. CDR3 DNA: TGCGCCAGCAGCTTCGGGACTAGCGCCCCCGGGGAGCTGTTTTCACCCCTCCACTTT. It yields the protein CASSFGTSAPGELFSPLHF.

The chain combines TRBV10-2 with TRBJ1-1, with 9 bases identical to TRBD1. This CDR3 region has 14 residues. Germline CDR1 reads WSHSY; CDR2 reads SAAADI. Unmatched junction bases numbered 13, after V lost 7 bases and J lost 10 bases. DNA of the CDR3: TGCGCCAGCAACGCCGGGACAGGGTTCCCCGGAGCTTTCTTT. This encodes CASNAGTGFPGAFF.

This sequence joins TRBV10-3 and TRBJ2-7, with 9 bases matching TRBD2. The V gene end was trimmed by 3 bases and the J gene end by 6 bases; junction bases not matched to a gene: 6. This CDR3 has 14 residues. The germline V gene encodes CDR1 ENHRY and CDR2 SYGVKD. The CDR3 DNA is TGTGCCATCAGTGATCGGCTAGCGGGGAGCGAGCAGTACTTC. Encoded protein: CAISDRLAGSEQYF.

This clonotype was observed a few times. The chain carries TRBV14 and TRBJ1-2, with D maybe TRBD1 (5 bases). The germline gives CDR1 SGHDN, CDR2 FVKESK. The CDR3 sequence is 14 residues long. Trimming removed 2 bases from V and 3 bases from J, with 10 bases in between. CDR3 amino acids: CASSQFEGDYGYTF. CDR3 bases: TGTGCCAGCAGCCAATTTGAAGGGGACTATGGCTACACCTTC.

The J gene is TRBJ2-3, the V gene TRBV10-3, with TRBD1 identical over 10 bases. Germline V CDR1 and CDR2: ENHRY, SYGVKD. With 10 bases clipped from V and 4 bases from J, the junction kept 8 bases outside the gene matches. The CDR3 extends over 14 amino acids. The CDR3, as DNA: TGTGCCACCAACCCGGACAGGGGGGCAGATACGCAGTATTTT. The encoded protein is CATNPDRGADTQYF.

The chain couples TRBV5-6 to TRBJ1-1, with a tentative D call TRBD1 (5 bases). Trimming left V 0 bases short and J 0 bases short, with 9 bases between. The CDR3 is 15 residues long. From germline, CDR1 is SGHDT and CDR2 YYEEEE. The CDR3 reads CASSLGRGMNTEAFF. The DNA for the CDR3 is TGTGCCAGCAGCTTGGGGCGGGGGATGAACACTGAAGCTTTCTTT. The full variable domain, with the rest looked up from reference TRBV5-6 and TRBJ1-1, is DAGVTQSPTHLIKTRGQQVTLRCSPKSGHDTVSWYQQALGQGPQFIFQYYEEEERQRGNFPDRFSGHQFPNYSSELNVNALLLGDSALYLCASSLGRGMNTEAFFGQGTRLTVV.

This clonotype was observed many times. The chain uses TRBV27 and TRBJ1-2; D remains ambiguous. V was clipped by 3 bases and J by 1 base, with 12 bases between them. The V gene's germline CDR1 is MNHEY and CDR2 SMNVEV (reference sequence). The CDR3 has 15 residues. The CDR3 loop reads CASSLYGSLNYGYTF. The DNA of the CDR3 is TGTGCCAGCAGTTTGTACGGCAGCCTTAACTATGGCTACACCTTC.

The CDR3 reads CATSDSGSDYGYTF. DNA for the CDR3: TGTGCCACCAGTGATTCAGGGTCAGACTATGGCTACACCTTC. The chain has TRBV24-1 and TRBJ1-2; weak D call: TRBD1 (5 bases). In germline, CDR1 is KGHDR, CDR2 SFDVKD. This CDR3 is built from 14 residues. V gave up 2 bases and J gave up 3 bases, with 9 bases separating them.

This clonotype was seen at least ten times. The chain is built from TRBV6-5 and TRBJ2-7, with 8 bases identical to TRBD1. Germline V gene data show CDR1 as MNHEY and CDR2 as SVGAGI. CDR3 length: 15 amino acids. V gave up 0 bases and J gave up 6 bases; unmatched junction bases: 7. In DNA, the CDR3 is TGTGCCAGCAGTTACTCTGACAGGGGAGTCGGCGAGCAGTACTTC. Translation gives CASSYSDRGVGEQYF.

At least ten counts were recorded for this clonotype. The chain joins TRBV7-6 to TRBJ1-1, with D unclear. This CDR3 has 14 residues. Germline V lookup: CDR1 SGHVS, CDR2 FNYEAQ. V lost 4 bases and J lost 1, with 10 bases in between. The CDR3 DNA reads as TGTGCCAGCAGCTCGGGTCCAAGGAACACTGAAGCTTTCTTT. Amino acid sequence: CASSSGPRNTEAFF.

This clonotype occurred many times. The V gene is TRBV6-1, the J gene TRBJ1-4, with 7 bases identical to TRBD1. CDR3 size: 15 residues. Germline V CDR1 and CDR2: MNHNS, SASEGT. Losses at the gene ends were 4 bases for V and 5 bases for J; bases not matched to a gene: 7. CDR3: CASSGRQGTNEKLFF. The CDR3 DNA sequence: TGTGCCAGCAGTGGACGACAGGGAACGAATGAAAAACTGTTTTTT.

This clonotype was seen just once. The V call is TRBV30, the J call TRBJ2-2; no definite D call. CDR1 is GTSNPN, CDR2 SVGIG, per germline (reference sequence). The CDR3 totals 14 residues. The DNA of the CDR3 is TGTGCGTTGGAATCAAGGGTCAACACCGGGGAGCTGTTTTTT. It encodes CALESRVNTGELFF. Together with reference TRBV30 and TRBJ2-2, the CDR3 gives the full variable domain: SQTIHQWPATLVQPVGSPLSLECTVEGTSNPNLYWYRQAAGRGLQLLFYSVGIGQISSEVPQNLSASRPQDRQFILSSKKLLLSDSGFYLCALESRVNTGELFFGEGSRLTVL.

CDR3 sequence: CASSLGAGSFPYEQYF. The DNA of the CDR3 is TGCGCCAGCAGCTTGGGCGCAGGGAGCTTCCCCTACGAGCAGTACTTC. This chain links TRBV5-1 with TRBJ2-7, with D possibly called TRBD1 or TRBD2 (5 bases each). Trimming stripped 0 bases from V and 2 bases from J, with 15 bases between. This CDR3 has 16 amino acids. CDR1 and CDR2 (germline): SGHRS, YFSETQ.

The chain combines TRBV19 with TRBJ2-1; 7 positions match TRBD1. Germline V gene sequence: CDR1 LNHDA, CDR2 SQIVND (reference sequence). The CDR3 covers 15 residues. Unmatched junction bases numbered 5, after V lost 6 bases and J lost 0 bases. The CDR3 is CASRLDRSSYNEQFF. The DNA for the CDR3 is TGTGCCAGTAGACTGGACAGGAGCTCCTACAATGAGCAGTTCTTC.